This is a list of T cell receptor beta chains from one sample in a study of cytomegalovirus exposure and HLA in healthy donors. The protocol was immunoSEQ multiplex PCR, while the TCRdb copy is restricted to in-frame clones and leaves out a portion. The sample data list approximately 80,000 clones. The sequenced sample consisted of PBMCs. Receptor source: a man younger than 30 in good health and CMV-seropositive. CDR3s include the opening cysteine and the closing phenylalanine or tryptophan. D genes are given only for firm matches.

NA TRBJ2-1 16 TRBV2 TGTGCCAGCAGTGGGAATAGCCCGAGCTCCTACAATGAGCAGTTCTTC CASSGNSPSSYNEQFF
NA TRBJ1-2 13 TRBV4-1 TGCGCCAGCAGCCAAGAGGCAGGTCTTGGCTACACCTTC CASSQEAGLGYTF
NA TRBJ1-1 13 TRBV29-1 TGCAGCGTTCGGCAGGGTGGGAACACTGAAGCTTTCTTT CSVRQGGNTEAFF
NA TRBJ2-3 15 TRBV18 TGTGCCAGCTCACCCCAACAAACCCGCACAGATACGCAGTATTTT CASSPQQTRTDTQYF
NA TRBJ1-1 13 TRBV7-2 TGTGCCAGCAGTTCCAGGGTGGACACTGAAGCTTTCTTT CASSSRVDTEAFF
NA TRBJ2-5 12 TRBV5-6 TGTGCCAGCAGCTTGGGTTCGGAGACCCAGTACTTC CASSLGSETQYF
TRBD2 TRBJ2-3 15 TRBV6-4 TGTGCCAGCAGTGCGAACGGGGGGGCGACAGATACGCAGTATTTT CASSANGGATDTQYF
TRBD2 TRBJ2-5 17 TRBV9 TGTGCCAGCAGCGGGAGACTAGCGGGAGCCTTAGAGGAGACCCAGTACTTC CASSGRLAGALEETQYF
TRBD2 TRBJ2-5 15 TRBV9 TGTGCCAGCAGCCCTATAGCGGGGGGTGAAGAGACCCAGTACTTC CASSPIAGGEETQYF
NA TRBJ2-2 16 TRBV19 TGTGCCAGTAGGTCATTGGGGACACCATACACCGGGGAGCTGTTTTTT CASRSLGTPYTGELFF
NA TRBJ1-1 15 TRBV9 TGTGCCAGCAGCGTAGACCAGGGATGGGTCACTGAAGCTTTCTTT CASSVDQGWVTEAFF
TRBD1 TRBJ1-5 15 TRBV28 TGTGCCAGCAGTTCCCCAGGGGGATCGGGCCAGCCCCAGCATTTT CASSSPGGSGQPQHF
TRBD1 TRBJ2-7 14 TRBV27 TGTGCCATCGGACCCGGGACAGGGTCCGGGGAGCAGTACTTC CAIGPGTGSGEQYF
TRBD2 TRBJ2-7 13 TRBV5-4 TGTGCCAGCAGCTCCGGACTAGCGTACGAGCAGTACTTC CASSSGLAYEQYF
NA TRBJ1-2 13 TRBV6-1 TGTGCCAGCAGTGGGACAGCTAACTATGGCTACACCTTC CASSGTANYGYTF
NA TRBJ1-1 13 TRBV11-3 TGTGCCAGCAGCTTAGTAGGGGATACTGAAGCTTTCTTT CASSLVGDTEAFF
NA TRBJ1-5 13 TRBV27 TGTGCCAGCAGTTTGGGCGAACTTCAGCCCCAGCATTTT CASSLGELQPQHF
NA TRBJ2-7 16 TRBV18 TGTGCCAGCTCACCACTAGGTGGTGAGCGGGCCTACGAGCAGTACTTC CASSPLGGERAYEQYF
TRBD1 TRBJ1-1 14 TRBV10-2 TGCGCCAGCAGCGCAGGGGGCGAGAGCACTGAAGCTTTCTTT CASSAGGESTEAFF
NA TRBJ2-7 12 TRBV2 TGTGCCAGCACATACACTAGAGACGAGCAGTACTTC CASTYTRDEQYF
TRBD1 TRBJ2-7 15 TRBV27 TGTGCCAGCAGCTCGTCCGGGACAGGGCCCTACGAGCAGTACTTC CASSSSGTGPYEQYF
NA TRBJ1-6 15 TRBV7-6 TGTGCCAGCAGCCCCCTAACAGGAAATAATTCACCCCTCCACTTT CASSPLTGNNSPLHF
TRBD1 TRBJ1-2 15 TRBV18 TGTGCCAGCTCACCCGGGGGACAGGGTAACTATGGCTACACCTTC CASSPGGQGNYGYTF
TRBD1 TRBJ1-6 14 TRBV25-1 TGTGCCAGCAGTATCCAGACAGGGAATTCACCCCTCCACTTT CASSIQTGNSPLHF
NA TRBJ2-6 15 TRBV9 TGTGCCAGCAGCGTAGACGGGGCTGGGGCCAACGTCCTGACTTTC CASSVDGAGANVLTF
NA TRBJ2-1 15 TRBV7-2 TGTGCCAGCAGCTTAGCTCCGAGCGTTTACAATGAGCAGTTCTTC CASSLAPSVYNEQFF
NA TRBJ1-2 13 TRBV6-6 TGTGCCAGCAGTTGGGGCGGGGGTGATGGCTACACCTTC CASSWGGGDGYTF
NA TRBJ2-3 12 TRBV9 TGTGCCAGCAGCGTGAGGACAGATACGCAGTATTTT CASSVRTDTQYF
TRBD1 TRBJ2-3 14 TRBV11-2 TGTGCCTCACGGGGGGACAGGGGCACAGATACGCAGTATTTT CASRGDRGTDTQYF
TRBD2 TRBJ2-2 16 TRBV28 TGTGCCAGCAGTCGGGATAGCGGGAGCCGGCCCGGGGAGCTGTTTTTT CASSRDSGSRPGELFF
TRBD1 TRBJ1-2 16 TRBV6-4 TGTGCCAGCAGTGACCGGGACAGGGGGCCGGGCTATGGCTACACCTTC CASSDRDRGPGYGYTF
NA TRBJ1-2 14 TRBV4-1 TGCGCCAGCAGCCGGCAGGGCGTAACGGACGGCTACACCTTC CASSRQGVTDGYTF
NA TRBJ2-1 14 TRBV18 TGTGTCAGCTCACCAAGGACCGAGGGCAATGAGCAGTTCTTC CVSSPRTEGNEQFF
NA TRBJ1-2 15 TRBV6-6 TGTGCCAGCAGTTACGAATGGGCGGGCGACTATGGCTACACCTTC CASSYEWAGDYGYTF
TRBD2 TRBJ2-1 19 TRBV5-5 TGTGCCAGCAGCTTCTCCGGGACTAGCGGGACGTACTCCTACAATGAGCAGTTCTTC CASSFSGTSGTYSYNEQFF
TRBD1 TRBJ1-6 14 TRBV19 TGTGCCAGTAGTCCGACAGGGTATAATTCACCCCTCCACTTT CASSPTGYNSPLHF
TRBD1 TRBJ1-6 15 TRBV27 TGTGCCAGCAGTCCCGGGACAGGGAATAATTCACCCCTCCACTTT CASSPGTGNNSPLHF
NA TRBJ2-2 14 TRBV4-2 TGTGCCAGCAGCCAAAACGGTTACACCGGGGAGCTGTTTTTT CASSQNGYTGELFF
TRBD2 TRBJ2-3 14 TRBV15 TGTGCCACCAGCACCCGGGACTACACAGATACGCAGTATTTT CATSTRDYTDTQYF
NA TRBJ1-1 13 TRBV30 TGTGCCTGGAGTGTACCAGGGGTAGGTGAAGCTTTCTTT CAWSVPGVGEAFF
NA TRBJ2-6 14 TRBV5-6 TGTGCCAGCAGCTTTCGTAATGGGGCCAACGTCCTGACTTTC CASSFRNGANVLTF
TRBD1 TRBJ1-2 15 TRBV6-6 TGTGCCAGCAGTTACGCAAACAGGGGGCGGAGTGGCTACACCTTC CASSYANRGRSGYTF
NA TRBJ2-5 12 TRBV7-6 TGTGCCAGCAGCTTTTCGGGAGAGACCCAGTACTTC CASSFSGETQYF
TRBD1 TRBJ2-5 16 TRBV6-6 TGTGCCAGCAGTTACTCGGGAAGGGGGCAGAGAGAGACCCAGTACTTC CASSYSGRGQRETQYF
TRBD1 TRBJ2-3 16 TRBV6-5 TGTGCCAGCAGTTTAAGGACAGGGGGAGCCACAGATACGCAGTATTTT CASSLRTGGATDTQYF
TRBD1 TRBJ2-4 16 TRBV5-1 TGCGCCAGCAGCTTGTTCACAGGGGCGGCCAAAAACATTCAGTACTTC CASSLFTGAAKNIQYF
TRBD2 TRBJ2-7 15 TRBV19 TGTGCCAGTAGTATACTCGGGGGGGCCGCATACGAGCAGTACTTC CASSILGGAAYEQYF
TRBD1 TRBJ2-1 16 TRBV14 TGTGCCAGCAGCTCGATTTGGACAGGAGTCTACAATGAGCAGTTCTTC CASSSIWTGVYNEQFF